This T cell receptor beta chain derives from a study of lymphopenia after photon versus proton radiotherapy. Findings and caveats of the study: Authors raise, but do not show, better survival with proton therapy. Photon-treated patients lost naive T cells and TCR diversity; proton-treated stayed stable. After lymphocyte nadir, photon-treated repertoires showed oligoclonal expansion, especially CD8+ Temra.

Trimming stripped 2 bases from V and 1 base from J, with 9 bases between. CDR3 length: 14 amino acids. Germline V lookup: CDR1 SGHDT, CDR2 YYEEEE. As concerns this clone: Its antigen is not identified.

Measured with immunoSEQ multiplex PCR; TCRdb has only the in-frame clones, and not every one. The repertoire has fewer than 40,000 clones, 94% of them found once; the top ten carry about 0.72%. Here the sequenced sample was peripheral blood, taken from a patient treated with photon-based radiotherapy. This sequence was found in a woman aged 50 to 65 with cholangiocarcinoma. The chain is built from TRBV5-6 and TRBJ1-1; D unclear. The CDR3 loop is CASSLRARNTEAFF. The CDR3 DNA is TGTGCCAGCAGCTTACGTGCGCGGAACACTGAAGCTTTCTTT.